The rows below give T cell receptor beta chains drawn from one sample of a study of breast tumors, draining lymph nodes, adjacent tissues. MiXCR, run by TCRdb on the multiplex PCR reads, gives a single entry per CDR3 protein. The sample lists 50,000 to 75,000 distinct CDR3 sequences; around three fifths were seen once. Sequenced: breast tumor tissue. The receptors come from a female donor with breast cancer. Some clones in this sample may be carry-over from other donors' samples. Each CDR3 is given with its conserved first and last residue. Each record gives: V gene, clone size, D gene, J gene, CDR3 DNA, CDR3 protein. A D gene is named only where the DNA matches it firmly. Size values are once, few and many counts, or a class for expanded clones, and some rows have none.

v_gene: TRBV6-1; abundance: once; d_gene: NA; j_gene: TRBJ1-5; CDR3nt: TGTGCCACCAGAGGAGAGGGTTGGAGCAATCAGCCCCAGCATTTT; CDR3aa: CATRGEGWSNQPQHF
v_gene: TRBV20-1; abundance: once; d_gene: TRBD1; j_gene: TRBJ2-5; CDR3nt: TGCAGTGCTAGGGACAGGGGGCGCTGGGGTCCAGAGACCCAGTACTTC; CDR3aa: CSARDRGRWGPETQYF
v_gene: TRBV4-3; abundance: NA; d_gene: NA; j_gene: TRBJ2-5; CDR3nt: TGCGCCAGCAGCCAAGACGGGGGAAGGCAAGAGACCCAGTACTTC; CDR3aa: CASSQDGGRQETQYF
v_gene: TRBV7-7; abundance: NA; d_gene: NA; j_gene: TRBJ1-1; CDR3nt: TGTGCTAGCAGCGCGGATCAGGGCGCTGAAGCTTTCTTT; CDR3aa: CASSADQGAEAFF
v_gene: TRBV13; abundance: many; d_gene: NA; j_gene: TRBJ2-3; CDR3nt: TGTGCCAGCAGCCTGGCGGGTATGAGAACAGATACGCAGTATTTT; CDR3aa: CASSLAGMRTDTQYF
v_gene: TRBV19; abundance: NA; d_gene: NA; j_gene: TRBJ1-5; CDR3nt: TGTGCCAGTAATAATCTTAACAGCAATCAGCCCCAGCATTTT; CDR3aa: CASNNLNSNQPQHF
v_gene: TRBV24-1; abundance: NA; d_gene: NA; j_gene: TRBJ2-3; CDR3nt: TGTGCCACCAGTGATCTCGAGTCTAGCACAGATACGCAGTATTTT; CDR3aa: CATSDLESSTDTQYF
v_gene: TRBV10-3; abundance: many; d_gene: NA; j_gene: TRBJ2-1; CDR3nt: TGTGCCATCAGGGACAGCCTCAACAATGAGCAGTTCTTC; CDR3aa: CAIRDSLNNEQFF
v_gene: TRBV27; abundance: many; d_gene: NA; j_gene: TRBJ2-1; CDR3nt: TGTGCCAGCAGGTCTCGGCTTCAGTCCTACAATGAGCAGTTCTTC; CDR3aa: CASRSRLQSYNEQFF
v_gene: TRBV4-2; abundance: once; d_gene: NA; j_gene: TRBJ2-1; CDR3nt: TGTGCCAGCAGCCCCAGGACAGATTCCTACAATGAGCAGTTCTTC; CDR3aa: CASSPRTDSYNEQFF
v_gene: TRBV20-1; abundance: NA; d_gene: NA; j_gene: TRBJ2-5; CDR3nt: TGCAGTGCTCCCCGGGAGAACCCCCACGAGACCCAGTACTTC; CDR3aa: CSAPRENPHETQYF
v_gene: TRBV6-5; abundance: many; d_gene: NA; j_gene: TRBJ1-3; CDR3nt: TGTGCCAGCAGTTACATCTCTGGAAACACCATATATTTT; CDR3aa: CASSYISGNTIYF
v_gene: TRBV29-1; abundance: NA; d_gene: NA; j_gene: TRBJ2-5; CDR3nt: TGCAGCGTTGTATGGGGGCAAGAGACCCAGTACTTC; CDR3aa: CSVVWGQETQYF
v_gene: TRBV19; abundance: NA; d_gene: TRBD1; j_gene: TRBJ1-4; CDR3nt: TGTGCCAGTAGCCTGGGACAGGACCTCGGGCCCAGGGGGCGTTTGTCTAATGAAAAACTGTTTTTT; CDR3aa: CASSLGQDLGPRGRLSNEKLFF
v_gene: TRBV15; abundance: many; d_gene: TRBD2; j_gene: TRBJ2-2; CDR3nt: TGTGCCACCAGCCCTAGCGGGAGGGCCGGGGAGCTGTTTTTT; CDR3aa: CATSPSGRAGELFF
v_gene: TRBV11-3; abundance: NA; d_gene: TRBD2; j_gene: TRBJ2-5; CDR3nt: TGTGCCAGCAGCTCCGGAGGTGGGCTAGCGGGACAAGAGACCCAGTACTTC; CDR3aa: CASSSGGGLAGQETQYF
v_gene: TRBV7-3; abundance: NA; d_gene: TRBD2; j_gene: TRBJ2-5; CDR3nt: TGTGCCAGCAGCTTGGGACTACCCGAGAAGTGGTTC; CDR3aa: CASSLGLPEKWF
v_gene: TRBV7-9; abundance: NA; d_gene: NA; j_gene: TRBJ2-7; CDR3nt: TGCGCCAGCAGCTTAGAACAAGGCCAGCTTTCCGAGCAGTACTTC; CDR3aa: CASSLEQGQLSEQYF
v_gene: TRBV7-8; abundance: NA; d_gene: TRBD1; j_gene: TRBJ1-2; CDR3nt: TGTGCCAGCAGCTCAGCGGGTCTGGGACAGGGGGCAGGCTACACCTTC; CDR3aa: CASSSAGLGQGAGYTF
v_gene: TRBV12-3/TRBV12-4; abundance: few; d_gene: TRBD2; j_gene: TRBJ2-1; CDR3nt: TGTGCCAGCAGTCAGCGGACTAGCGGGGTTGGCAATGAGCAGTTCTTC; CDR3aa: CASSQRTSGVGNEQFF
v_gene: TRBV5-8; abundance: NA; d_gene: NA; j_gene: TRBJ2-7; CDR3nt: TGTGCCAGCAGCTTGACAACCTACGAGCAGTACTTC; CDR3aa: CASSLTTYEQYF
v_gene: TRBV6-5; abundance: NA; d_gene: NA; j_gene: TRBJ1-5; CDR3nt: TGTGCCAGCTCCCGTTCCCTCAATCAGCCCCAGCATTTT; CDR3aa: CASSRSLNQPQHF
v_gene: TRBV4-2; abundance: few; d_gene: TRBD2; j_gene: TRBJ2-7; CDR3nt: TGTGCCAGCAGCTTAGACCTAGCGGGAGGGTACGAGCAGTACTTC; CDR3aa: CASSLDLAGGYEQYF
v_gene: TRBV20-1; abundance: many; d_gene: TRBD2; j_gene: TRBJ2-1; CDR3nt: TGCAGTGCTCCCCCTACCGGACTAGGCGACAATGAGCAGTTCTTC; CDR3aa: CSAPPTGLGDNEQFF